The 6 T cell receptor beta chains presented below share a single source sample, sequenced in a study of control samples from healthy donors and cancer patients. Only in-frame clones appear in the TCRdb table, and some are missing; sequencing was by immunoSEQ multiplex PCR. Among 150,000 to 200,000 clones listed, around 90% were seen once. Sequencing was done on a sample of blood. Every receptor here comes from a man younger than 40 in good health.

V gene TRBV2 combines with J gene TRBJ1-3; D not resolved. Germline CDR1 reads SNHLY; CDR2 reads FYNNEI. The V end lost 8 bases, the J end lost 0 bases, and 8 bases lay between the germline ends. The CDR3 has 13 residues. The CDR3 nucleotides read TGTGCCAGCGGATCCGACTCTGGAAACACCATATATTTT. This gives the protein CASGSDSGNTIYF.

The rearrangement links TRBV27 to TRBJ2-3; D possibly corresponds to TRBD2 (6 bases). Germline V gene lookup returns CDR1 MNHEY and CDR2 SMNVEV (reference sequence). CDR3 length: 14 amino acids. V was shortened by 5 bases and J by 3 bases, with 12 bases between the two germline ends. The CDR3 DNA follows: TGTGCCAGCAGTACAGGTCGGGGGACAGATACGCAGTATTTT. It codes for CASSTGRGTDTQYF.

CDR3 DNA: TGTGCCAGCAGCGTACTGCCAGAACCGAACACCGGGGAGCTGTTTTTT. Translating gives CASSVLPEPNTGELFF. The chain combines TRBV9 with TRBJ2-2; no reliable D call. V was pared by 1 base and J by 0 bases, with 10 bases between. This CDR3 contains 16 residues. Germline V lookup: CDR1 SGDLS, CDR2 YYNGEE.

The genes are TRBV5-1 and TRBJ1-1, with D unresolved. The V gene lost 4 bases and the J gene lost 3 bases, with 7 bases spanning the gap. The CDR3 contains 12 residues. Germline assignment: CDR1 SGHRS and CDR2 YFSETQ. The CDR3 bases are TGCGCCAGCAGCCTGATAGACACTGAAGCTTTCTTT. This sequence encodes CASSLIDTEAFF.

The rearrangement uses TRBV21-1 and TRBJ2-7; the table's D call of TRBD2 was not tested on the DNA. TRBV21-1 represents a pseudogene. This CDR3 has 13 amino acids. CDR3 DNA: TGTGCCAGCAGCAAACAACTAGCCTACGAGCAGTACTTC. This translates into CASSKQLAYEQYF.

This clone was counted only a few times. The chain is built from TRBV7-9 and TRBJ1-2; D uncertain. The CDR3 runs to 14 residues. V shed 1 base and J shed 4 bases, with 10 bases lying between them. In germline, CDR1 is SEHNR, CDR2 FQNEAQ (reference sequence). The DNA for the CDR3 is TGTGCCAGCAGCTTAGGATTGTCAGCCTATGGCTACACCTTC. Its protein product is CASSLGLSAYGYTF. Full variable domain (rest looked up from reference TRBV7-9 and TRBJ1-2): DTGVSQNPRHKITKRGQNVTFRCDPISEHNRLYWYRQTLGQGPEFLTYFQNEAQLEKSRLLSDRFSAERPKGSFSTLEIQRTEQGDSAMYLCASSLGLSAYGYTFGSGTRLTVV.